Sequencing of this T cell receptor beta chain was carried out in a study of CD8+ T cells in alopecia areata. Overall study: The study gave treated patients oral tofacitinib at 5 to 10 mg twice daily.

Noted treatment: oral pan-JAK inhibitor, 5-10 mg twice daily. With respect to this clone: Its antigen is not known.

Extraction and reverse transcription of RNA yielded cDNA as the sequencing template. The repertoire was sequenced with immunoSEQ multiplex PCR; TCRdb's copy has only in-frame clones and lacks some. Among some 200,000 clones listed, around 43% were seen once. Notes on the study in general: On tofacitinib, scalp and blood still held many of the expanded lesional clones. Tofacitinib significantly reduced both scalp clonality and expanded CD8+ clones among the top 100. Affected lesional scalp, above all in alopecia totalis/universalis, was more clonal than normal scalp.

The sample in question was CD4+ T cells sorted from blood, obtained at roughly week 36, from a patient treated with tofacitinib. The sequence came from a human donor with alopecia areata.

The CDR3 coding sequence is TGTGCCAGCAGTTTGTTCACCGCCAGCCAGCATTTT. Translation: CASSLFTASQHF. J is TRBJ1-5 and V is TRBV28; no firm D call. Between the trimmed V and J ends, which lost 3 bases and 12 bases, there was a span of 12 bases. The CDR3 spans 12 residues. Germline CDR1 is MDHEN and CDR2 is SYDVKM.